This TCR beta chain was documented in a study of T cells in Graves' hyperthyroidism and ophthalmopathy (dated by TCRdb to between 2017 and 2020). Some background on the complete study: Peripheral blood samples were taken at the time of initial diagnosis, prior to any treatment. To identify distinguishing TCR V-J signatures, a discovery cohort of some 99 patients was used, comprising roughly 45 with Graves' ophthalmopathy and about 59 with stable Graves' hyperthyroidism. Whether ophthalmopathy could be predicted prospectively was tested in an independent validation cohort made up of roughly 19 hyperthyroidism patients plus 17 patients who later progressed to ophthalmopathy. The 85 to 100 discovery patients were divided at random into training and test sets in a 7:3 ratio. In roughly six Graves' hyperthyroidism patients, the study also compared T-cell repertoires from thyroid tissue with T-cell repertoires from blood. Following sampling, methimazole starting at 30 mg daily was given to hyperthyroidism patients, and high-dose intravenous methylprednisolone was given to ophthalmopathy patients. The paper describes TCR Vbeta CDR3 sequencing of 120 to 150 peripheral blood samples, made up of about 41 ophthalmopathy patients, 70 to 75 hyperthyroidism patients and some 17 progressor patients.

Summary of the overall study and its limitations: Most expanded thyroid clonotypes (frequency above 0.001) were also found in blood, which suggests that blood repertoires may mirror thyroid immune responses. No statistical method was used to fix the sample size in advance, and group allocation was not hidden from the investigators. In validation, progression to ophthalmopathy was predicted by the model with roughly 71% sensitivity and approximately 78% specificity, a median of around 5.9 months before onset. A model built on a 13 V-J signature distinguished ophthalmopathy from stable hyperthyroidism, reaching about 88% sensitivity and about 81% specificity in cross-validation and 80%/75% in testing.

Amplification of TCR beta CDR3 regions was carried out from RNA transcripts. For the first round of RT-PCR on the TCR CDR3, the HTBI primer set was used together with the Qiagen OneStep RT-PCR kit. The libraries were constructed in a second round of multiplex PCR and then size-selected and purified. Libraries were sequenced paired-end with 100 bp reads on an Illumina HiSeq2000. Turning to the authors' computational methods: SOAPnuke was used to process the raw data, with reads discarded if the reads contained adapters or uncalled bases, had a mean Phred below 15, or lacked an exact constant-primer or identifier match. High-quality paired reads were merged using COPE v1.2.5, and each unique nucleotide sequence was defined as a clonotype. MiTCR v1.1 was used to align clonotypes to the IMGT TRBV, TRBD and TRBJ reference segments. The analysis included only V-J combinations with a frequency above 0.0001, which together covered 99% to 99.2% of the repertoires. A TCS score was defined as the ratio of F50 (clonal expansion) to E x V (chaos), with BLOSUM62-based TCRdist applied between CDR3 peptides within each V-J. Welch's t-statistics and random forest reduced fewer than 600 V-J features to 10 to 15, which were used in a naive Bayes classifier (R e1071). The raw public reads went through TCRdb reprocessing: fastp at Q25, MiXCR clone calling, in-frame beta chains kept. Rows with a matching CDR3 protein are joined into one entry that keeps the most common DNA and genes. The V and J calls shown here were made by TCRdb, not taken from the authors' results. The sample has some 490,000 distinct CDR3 sequences on record, 15% to 20% of them singletons. The ten largest clonotypes hold less than 30% of the sample.

Turning to this clonotype: It lacks a known antigen. One base away there is no much larger clone; base qualities are not given.

Ophthalmopathy patients had moderately to severely active disease, Clinical Activity Score of at least 3, NOSPECS grade of at least 4, and duration under 3 months. The study excluded patients with uncontrolled infections, other autoimmune diseases, pregnancy or lactation. Clinical symptoms, serum thyroxine and TRAb, thyroid ultrasound, and orbital computed tomography formed the basis for the diagnoses. Ficoll-Paque density gradient centrifugation was used to isolate PBMCs from around 9.1 ml of fresh peripheral blood. Total RNA was extracted using Trizol reagent, and RNA quality was assessed on an Agilent 2100 Bioanalyzer. The V end loses 6 bases and the J end loses 7 bases, and a stretch of 12 bases separates them. Reading the germline V gene gives CDR1 MNHNS and CDR2 SASEGT. Measured from the cysteine to the phenylalanine, the CDR3 is 13 residues long. Left in the record is the CDR3 DNA by itself, 39 bases read in frame from the first base.

The chain is encoded by TRBV6-1 joined to TRBJ1-4; no D segment can be confidently identified. Sequenced input: blood. This TCR was recovered from a woman in her twenties or thirties with Graves' ophthalmopathy. The CDR3 has the sequence CASSPQPFEKLFF. The DNA reads as follows: TGTGCCAGCAGCCCACAGCCTTTTGAAAAACTGTTTTTT.